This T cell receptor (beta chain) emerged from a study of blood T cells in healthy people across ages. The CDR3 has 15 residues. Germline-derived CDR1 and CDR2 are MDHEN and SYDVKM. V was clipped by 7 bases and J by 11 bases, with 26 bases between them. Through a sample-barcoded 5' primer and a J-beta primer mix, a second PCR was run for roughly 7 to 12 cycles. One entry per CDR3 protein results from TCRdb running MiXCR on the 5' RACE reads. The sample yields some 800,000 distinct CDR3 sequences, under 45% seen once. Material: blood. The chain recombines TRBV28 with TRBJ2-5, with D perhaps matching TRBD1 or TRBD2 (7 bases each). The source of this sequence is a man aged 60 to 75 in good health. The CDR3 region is CASTARGGLVNEQYF. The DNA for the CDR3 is TGTGCCAGCACCGCCAGGGGGGGCCTGGTCAATGAGCAGTACTTC.